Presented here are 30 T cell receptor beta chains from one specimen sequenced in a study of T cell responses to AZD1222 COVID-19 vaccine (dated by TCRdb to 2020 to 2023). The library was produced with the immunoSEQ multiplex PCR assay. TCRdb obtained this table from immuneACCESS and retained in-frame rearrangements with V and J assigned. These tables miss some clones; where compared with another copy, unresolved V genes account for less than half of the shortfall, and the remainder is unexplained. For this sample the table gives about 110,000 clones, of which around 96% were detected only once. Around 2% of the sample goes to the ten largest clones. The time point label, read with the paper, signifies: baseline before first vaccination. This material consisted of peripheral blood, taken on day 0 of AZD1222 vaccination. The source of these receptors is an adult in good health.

The CDR3 reads CASRRQPQETQYF. The CDR3, as DNA: TGTGCCAGTAGAAGGCAGCCTCAAGAGACCCAGTACTTC. The chain couples TRBV19 to TRBJ2-5; D gene unclear. V was trimmed by 6 bases and J by 2 bases, leaving 10 bases between them. CDR1 and CDR2 from the germline V gene are LNHDA and SQIVND (reference sequence). The CDR3 consists of 13 residues.

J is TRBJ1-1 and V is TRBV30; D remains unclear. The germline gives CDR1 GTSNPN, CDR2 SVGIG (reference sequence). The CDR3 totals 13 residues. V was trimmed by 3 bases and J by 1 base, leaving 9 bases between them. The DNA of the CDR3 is TGTGCCTGGAGCGTTTATGGGAACACTGAAGCTTTCTTT. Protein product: CAWSVYGNTEAFF.

As DNA, the CDR3 is TGTGCCAGCAGTGTAGGGGGACGCTCCTACAATGAGCAGTTCTTC. It encodes CASSVGGRSYNEQFF. This chain links TRBV2 with TRBJ2-1; D is possibly TRBD1 (6 bases). Germline V gene lookup returns CDR1 SNHLY and CDR2 FYNNEI. The V end was cut by 4 bases, the J end by 0 bases, with 10 bases between. CDR3 length equals 15 residues.

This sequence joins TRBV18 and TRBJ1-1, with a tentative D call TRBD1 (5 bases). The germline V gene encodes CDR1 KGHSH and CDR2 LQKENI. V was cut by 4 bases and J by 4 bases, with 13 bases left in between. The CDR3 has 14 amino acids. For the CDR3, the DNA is TGTGCCAGCTCACTCACAGGTGGGGGCACTGAAGCTTTCTTT. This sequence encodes CASSLTGGGTEAFF.

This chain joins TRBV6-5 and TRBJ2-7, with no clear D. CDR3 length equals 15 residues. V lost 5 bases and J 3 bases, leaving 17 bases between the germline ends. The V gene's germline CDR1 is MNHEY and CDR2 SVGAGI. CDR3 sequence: CASSTPSGRNYEQYF. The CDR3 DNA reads TGTGCCAGCAGTACCCCCTCGGGCCGGAACTACGAGCAGTACTTC.

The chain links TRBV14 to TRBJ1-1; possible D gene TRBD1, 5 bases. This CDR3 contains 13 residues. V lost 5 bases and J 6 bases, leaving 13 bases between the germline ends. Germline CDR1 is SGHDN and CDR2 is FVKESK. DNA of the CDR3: TGTGCCAGCAGCGTAGTCTTACAGGCTGAAGCTTTCTTT. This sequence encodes CASSVVLQAEAFF. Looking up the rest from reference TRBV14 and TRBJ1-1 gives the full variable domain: EAGVTQFPSHSVIEKGQTVTLRCDPISGHDNLYWYRRVMGKEIKFLLHFVKESKQDESGMPNNRFLAERTGGTYSTLKVQPAELEDSGVYFCASSVVLQAEAFFGQGTRLTVV.

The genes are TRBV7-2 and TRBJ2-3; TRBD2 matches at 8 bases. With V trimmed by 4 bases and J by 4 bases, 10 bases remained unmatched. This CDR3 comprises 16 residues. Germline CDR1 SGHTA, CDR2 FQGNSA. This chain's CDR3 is CASSSPGSGVSDTQYF. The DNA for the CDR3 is TGTGCCAGCAGCTCACCTGGTAGCGGGGTGTCAGATACGCAGTATTTT.

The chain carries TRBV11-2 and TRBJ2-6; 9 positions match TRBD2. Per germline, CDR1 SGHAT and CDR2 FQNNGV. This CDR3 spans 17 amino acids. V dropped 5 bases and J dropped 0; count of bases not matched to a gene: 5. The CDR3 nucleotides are TGTGCCAGCAGCGAGGGGACTAGCCCCTCTGGGGCCAACGTCCTGACTTTC. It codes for CASSEGTSPSGANVLTF.

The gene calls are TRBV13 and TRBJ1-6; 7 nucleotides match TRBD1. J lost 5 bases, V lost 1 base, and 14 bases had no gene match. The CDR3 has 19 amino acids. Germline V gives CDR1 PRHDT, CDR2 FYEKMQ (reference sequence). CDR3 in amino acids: CASSLEQGKGRGNNSPLHF. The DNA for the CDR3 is TGTGCCAGCAGCTTAGAACAGGGGAAAGGACGAGGAAATAATTCACCCCTCCACTTT.

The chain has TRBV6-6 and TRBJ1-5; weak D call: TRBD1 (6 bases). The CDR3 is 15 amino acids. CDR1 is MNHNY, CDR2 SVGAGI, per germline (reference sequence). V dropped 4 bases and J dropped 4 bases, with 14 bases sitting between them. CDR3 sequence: CASSSVGQRNQPQHF. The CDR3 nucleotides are TGTGCCAGCAGTTCCGTGGGACAAAGGAATCAGCCCCAGCATTTT.

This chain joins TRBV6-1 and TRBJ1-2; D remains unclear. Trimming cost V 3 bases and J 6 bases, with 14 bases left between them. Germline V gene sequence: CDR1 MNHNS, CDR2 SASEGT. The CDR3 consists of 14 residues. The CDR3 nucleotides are TGTGCCAGCAGTGAGACCCGGGGATGGAATGGCTACACCTTC. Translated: CASSETRGWNGYTF.

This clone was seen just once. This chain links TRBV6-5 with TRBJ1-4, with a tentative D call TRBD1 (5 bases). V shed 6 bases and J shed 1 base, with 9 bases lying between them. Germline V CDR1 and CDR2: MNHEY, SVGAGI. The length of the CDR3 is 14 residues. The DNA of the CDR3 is TGTGCCAGCAGGCTAGGGGTAACTAATGAAAAACTGTTTTTT. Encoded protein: CASRLGVTNEKLFF.

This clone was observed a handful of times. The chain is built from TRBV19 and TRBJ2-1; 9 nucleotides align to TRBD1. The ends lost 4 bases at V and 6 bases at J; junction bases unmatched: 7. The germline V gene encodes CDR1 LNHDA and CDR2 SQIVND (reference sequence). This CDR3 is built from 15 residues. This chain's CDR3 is CASSTGTGLSNEQFF. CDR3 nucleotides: TGTGCCAGTAGTACCGGGACAGGGTTATCCAATGAGCAGTTCTTC.

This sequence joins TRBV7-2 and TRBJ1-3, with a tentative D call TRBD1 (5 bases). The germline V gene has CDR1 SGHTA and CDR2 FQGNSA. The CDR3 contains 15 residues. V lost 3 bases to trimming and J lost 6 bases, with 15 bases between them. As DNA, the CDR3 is TGTGCCAGCAGCTTTAAAGCCGTCAGGGAAAACACCATATATTTT. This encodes CASSFKAVRENTIYF.

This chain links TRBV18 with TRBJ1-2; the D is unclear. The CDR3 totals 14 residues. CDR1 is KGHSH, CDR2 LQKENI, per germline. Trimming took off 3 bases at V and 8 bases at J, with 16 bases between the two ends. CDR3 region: CASSPPVTAGGYTF. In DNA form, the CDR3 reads TGTGCCAGCTCACCTCCAGTGACCGCTGGGGGCTACACCTTC.

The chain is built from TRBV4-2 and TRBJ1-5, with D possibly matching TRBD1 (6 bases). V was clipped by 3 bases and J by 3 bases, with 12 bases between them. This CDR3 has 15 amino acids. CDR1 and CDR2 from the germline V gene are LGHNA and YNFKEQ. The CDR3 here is CASSQVQGSNQPQHF. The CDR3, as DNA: TGTGCCAGCAGCCAGGTACAGGGTTCCAATCAGCCCCAGCATTTT.

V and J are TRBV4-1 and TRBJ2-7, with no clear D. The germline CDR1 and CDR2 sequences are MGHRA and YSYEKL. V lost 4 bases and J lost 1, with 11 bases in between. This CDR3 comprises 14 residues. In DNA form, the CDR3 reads TGCGCCAGCAGCCCCGGTATCTGGTCCTACGAGCAGTACTTC. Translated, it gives CASSPGIWSYEQYF.

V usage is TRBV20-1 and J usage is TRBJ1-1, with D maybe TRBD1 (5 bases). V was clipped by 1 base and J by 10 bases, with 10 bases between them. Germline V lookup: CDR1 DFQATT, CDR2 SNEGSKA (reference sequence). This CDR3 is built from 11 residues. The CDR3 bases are TGCAGTGCTAGAGGGGGCGGAGGAGCTTTCTTT. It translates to CSARGGGGAFF.

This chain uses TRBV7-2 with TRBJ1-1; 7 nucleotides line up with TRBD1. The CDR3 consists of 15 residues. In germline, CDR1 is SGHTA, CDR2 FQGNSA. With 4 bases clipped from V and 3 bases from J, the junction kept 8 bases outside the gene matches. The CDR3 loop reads CASSSRTGEDTEAFF. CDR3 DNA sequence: TGTGCCAGCAGCTCCCGGACAGGCGAAGACACTGAAGCTTTCTTT.

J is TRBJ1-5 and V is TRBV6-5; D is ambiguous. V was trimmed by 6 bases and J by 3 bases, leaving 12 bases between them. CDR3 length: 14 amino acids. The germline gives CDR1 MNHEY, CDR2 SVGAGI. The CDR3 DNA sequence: TGTGCCAGCAGCGAGGCGGCGTTCAATCAGCCCCAGCATTTT. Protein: CASSEAAFNQPQHF.

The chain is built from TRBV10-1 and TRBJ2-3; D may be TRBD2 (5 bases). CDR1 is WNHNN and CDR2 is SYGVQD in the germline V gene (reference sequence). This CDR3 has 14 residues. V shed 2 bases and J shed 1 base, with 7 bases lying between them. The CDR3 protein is CASSESGGTDTQYF. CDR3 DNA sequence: TGCGCCAGCAGTGAGAGCGGCGGCACAGATACGCAGTATTTT.

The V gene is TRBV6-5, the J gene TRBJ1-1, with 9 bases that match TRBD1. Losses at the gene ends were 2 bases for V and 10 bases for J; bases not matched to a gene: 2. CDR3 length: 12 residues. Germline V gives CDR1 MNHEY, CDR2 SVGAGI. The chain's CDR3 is CASSYGTGRAFF. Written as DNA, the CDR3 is TGTGCCAGCAGTTACGGGACAGGGAGAGCTTTCTTT.

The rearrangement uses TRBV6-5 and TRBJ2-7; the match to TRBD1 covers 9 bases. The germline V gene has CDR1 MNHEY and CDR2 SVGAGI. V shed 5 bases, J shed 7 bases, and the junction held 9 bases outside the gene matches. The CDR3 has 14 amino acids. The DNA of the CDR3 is TGTGCCAGCAGTACCCGACAGGGGGTATCGGAGCAGTACTTC. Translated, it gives CASSTRQGVSEQYF.

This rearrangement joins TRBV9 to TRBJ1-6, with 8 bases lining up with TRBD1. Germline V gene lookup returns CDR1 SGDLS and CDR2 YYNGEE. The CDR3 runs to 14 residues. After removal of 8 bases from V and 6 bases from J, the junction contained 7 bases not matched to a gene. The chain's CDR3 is CASSTGTGNSPLHF. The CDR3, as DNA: TGTGCCAGTTCAACCGGGACAGGTAATTCACCCCTCCACTTT.

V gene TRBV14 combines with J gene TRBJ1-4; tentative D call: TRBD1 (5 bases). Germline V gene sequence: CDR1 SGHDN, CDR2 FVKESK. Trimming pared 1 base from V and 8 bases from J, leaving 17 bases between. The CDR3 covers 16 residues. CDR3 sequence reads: CASSQALIGVGEKLFF. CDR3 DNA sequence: TGTGCCAGCAGCCAAGCTCTCATAGGGGTCGGAGAAAAACTGTTTTTT.

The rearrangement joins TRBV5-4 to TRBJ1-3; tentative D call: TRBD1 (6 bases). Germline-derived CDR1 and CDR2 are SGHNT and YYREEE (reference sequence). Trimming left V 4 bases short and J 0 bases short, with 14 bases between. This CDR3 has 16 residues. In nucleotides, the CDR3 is TGTGCCAGCAGCACCAAGGACAGCCACTCTGGAAACACCATATATTTT. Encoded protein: CASSTKDSHSGNTIYF.

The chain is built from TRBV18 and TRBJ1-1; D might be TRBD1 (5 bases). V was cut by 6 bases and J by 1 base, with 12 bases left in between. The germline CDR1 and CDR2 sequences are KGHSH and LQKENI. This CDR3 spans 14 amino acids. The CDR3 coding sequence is TGTGCCAGCTCCCTCCCCGGGACGAACACTGAAGCTTTCTTT. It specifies CASSLPGTNTEAFF.

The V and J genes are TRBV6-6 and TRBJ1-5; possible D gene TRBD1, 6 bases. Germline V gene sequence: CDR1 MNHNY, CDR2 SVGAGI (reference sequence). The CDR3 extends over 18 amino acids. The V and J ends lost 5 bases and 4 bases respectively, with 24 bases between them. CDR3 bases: TGTGCCAGCAGTCCCCCCATCTTGAAGGGGGGGGCTAATCAGCCCCAGCATTTT. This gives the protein CASSPPILKGGANQPQHF.

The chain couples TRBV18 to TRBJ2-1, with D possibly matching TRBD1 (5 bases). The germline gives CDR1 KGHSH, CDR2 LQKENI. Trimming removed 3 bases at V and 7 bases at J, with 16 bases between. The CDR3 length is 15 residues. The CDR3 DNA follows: TGTGCCAGCTCACCGGTGGCAGGGATGGTGAATGAGCAGTTCTTC. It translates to CASSPVAGMVNEQFF.

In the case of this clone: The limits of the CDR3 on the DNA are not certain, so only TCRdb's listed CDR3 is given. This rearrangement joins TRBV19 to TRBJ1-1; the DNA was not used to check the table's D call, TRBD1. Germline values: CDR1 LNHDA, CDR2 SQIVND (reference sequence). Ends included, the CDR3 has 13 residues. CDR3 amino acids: CASTSDRETEAFF.